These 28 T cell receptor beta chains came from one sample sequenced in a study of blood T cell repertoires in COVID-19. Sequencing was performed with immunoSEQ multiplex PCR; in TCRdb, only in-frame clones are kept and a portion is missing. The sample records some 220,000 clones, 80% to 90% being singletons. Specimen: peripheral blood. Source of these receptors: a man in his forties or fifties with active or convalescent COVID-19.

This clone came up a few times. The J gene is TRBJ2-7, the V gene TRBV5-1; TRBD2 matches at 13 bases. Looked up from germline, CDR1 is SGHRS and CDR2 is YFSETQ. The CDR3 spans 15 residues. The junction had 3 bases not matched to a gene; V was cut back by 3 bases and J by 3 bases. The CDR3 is CASSWTSGSRYEQYF. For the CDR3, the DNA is TGCGCCAGCAGCTGGACTAGCGGGAGCCGCTACGAGCAGTACTTC.

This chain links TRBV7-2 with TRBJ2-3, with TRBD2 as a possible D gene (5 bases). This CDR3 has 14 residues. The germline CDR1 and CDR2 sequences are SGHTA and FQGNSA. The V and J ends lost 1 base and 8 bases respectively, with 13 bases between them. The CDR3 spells CASSLGTPGGTQYF. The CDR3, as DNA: TGTGCCAGCAGCTTAGGGACCCCCGGAGGTACGCAGTATTTT.

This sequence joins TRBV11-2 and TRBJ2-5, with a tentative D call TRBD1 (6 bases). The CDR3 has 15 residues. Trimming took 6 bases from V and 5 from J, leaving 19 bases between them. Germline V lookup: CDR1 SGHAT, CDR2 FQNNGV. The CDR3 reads CASSPRGQPGETQYF. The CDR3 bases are TGTGCCAGCAGTCCAAGAGGACAGCCCGGGGAGACCCAGTACTTC.

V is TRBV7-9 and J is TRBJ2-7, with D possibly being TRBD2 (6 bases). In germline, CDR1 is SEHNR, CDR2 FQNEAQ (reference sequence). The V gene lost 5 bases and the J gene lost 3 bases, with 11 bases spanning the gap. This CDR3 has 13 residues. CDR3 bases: TGTGCCAGCAGCCCCGGAGGGGTCTACGAGCAGTACTTC. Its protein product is CASSPGGVYEQYF.

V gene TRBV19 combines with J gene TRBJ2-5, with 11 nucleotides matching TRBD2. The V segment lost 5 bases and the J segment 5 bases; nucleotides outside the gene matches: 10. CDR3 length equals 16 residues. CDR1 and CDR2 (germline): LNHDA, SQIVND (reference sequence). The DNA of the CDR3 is TGTGCCAGTAGTTCACGACTAGCGGGGCTGGGGGAGACCCAGTACTTC. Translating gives CASSSRLAGLGETQYF.

CDR3 in DNA: TGTGCCAGCAGCGTAGGGCCCGGGGGTAGATTCTACGAGCAGTACTTC. Translating gives CASSVGPGGRFYEQYF. V usage is TRBV9 and J usage is TRBJ2-7; TRBD2 might be the D (6 bases). Germline loops: CDR1 SGDLS, CDR2 YYNGEE. Between the trimmed V and J ends, which lost 0 bases and 3 bases, there was a span of 16 bases. The CDR3 has 16 amino acids.

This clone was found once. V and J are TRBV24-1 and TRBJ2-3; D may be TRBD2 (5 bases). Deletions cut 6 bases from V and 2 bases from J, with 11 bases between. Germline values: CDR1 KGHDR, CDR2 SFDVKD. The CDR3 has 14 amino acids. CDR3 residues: CATSSGYDTDTQYF. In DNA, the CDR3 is TGTGCCACCAGTAGCGGCTATGACACAGATACGCAGTATTTT.

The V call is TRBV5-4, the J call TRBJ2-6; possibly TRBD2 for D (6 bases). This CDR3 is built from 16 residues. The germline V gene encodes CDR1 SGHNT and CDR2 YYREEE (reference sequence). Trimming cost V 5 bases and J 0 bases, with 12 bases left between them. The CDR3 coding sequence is TGTGCCAGCAGACCCGGCGGGGCCTCTGGGGCCAACGTCCTGACTTTC. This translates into CASRPGGASGANVLTF.

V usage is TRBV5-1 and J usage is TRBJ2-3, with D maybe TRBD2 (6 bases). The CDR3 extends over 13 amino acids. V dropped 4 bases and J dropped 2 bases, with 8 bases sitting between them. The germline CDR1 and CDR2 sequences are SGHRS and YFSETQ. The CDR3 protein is CASSGGDTDTQYF. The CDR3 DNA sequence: TGCGCCAGCAGCGGAGGGGACACAGATACGCAGTATTTT.

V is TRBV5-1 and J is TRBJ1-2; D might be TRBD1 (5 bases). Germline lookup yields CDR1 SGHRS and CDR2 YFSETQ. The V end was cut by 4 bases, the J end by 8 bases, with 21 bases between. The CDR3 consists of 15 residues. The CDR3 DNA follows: TGCGCCAGCAGCCCCGGACATTCCATGGCGGCCGGCTACACCTTC. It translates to CASSPGHSMAAGYTF.

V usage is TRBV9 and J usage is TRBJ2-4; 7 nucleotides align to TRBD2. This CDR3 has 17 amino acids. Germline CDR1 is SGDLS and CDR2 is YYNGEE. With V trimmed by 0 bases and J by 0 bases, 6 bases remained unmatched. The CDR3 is CASSVGLREGAKNIQYF. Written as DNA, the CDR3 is TGTGCCAGCAGCGTAGGCTTGAGGGAGGGAGCCAAAAACATTCAGTACTTC.

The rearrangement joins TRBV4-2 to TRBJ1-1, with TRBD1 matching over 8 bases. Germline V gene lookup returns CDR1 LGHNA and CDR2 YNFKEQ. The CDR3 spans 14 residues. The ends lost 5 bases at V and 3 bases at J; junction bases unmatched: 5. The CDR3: CASSYGTGYTEAFF. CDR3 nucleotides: TGTGCCAGCAGCTATGGGACAGGCTACACTGAAGCTTTCTTT.

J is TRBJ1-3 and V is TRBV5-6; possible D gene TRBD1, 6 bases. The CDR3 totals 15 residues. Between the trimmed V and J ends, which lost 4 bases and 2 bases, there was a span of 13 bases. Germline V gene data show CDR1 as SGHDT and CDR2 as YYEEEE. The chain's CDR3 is CASSRAGATGNTIYF. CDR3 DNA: TGTGCCAGCAGCAGGGCGGGGGCAACTGGAAACACCATATATTTT.

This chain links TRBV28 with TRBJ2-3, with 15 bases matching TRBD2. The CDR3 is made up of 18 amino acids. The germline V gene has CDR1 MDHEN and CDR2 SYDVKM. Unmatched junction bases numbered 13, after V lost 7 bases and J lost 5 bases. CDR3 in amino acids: CASTPGGLAGGREDTQYF. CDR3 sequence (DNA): TGTGCCAGCACCCCAGGGGGACTAGCGGGAGGTCGGGAAGATACGCAGTATTTT.

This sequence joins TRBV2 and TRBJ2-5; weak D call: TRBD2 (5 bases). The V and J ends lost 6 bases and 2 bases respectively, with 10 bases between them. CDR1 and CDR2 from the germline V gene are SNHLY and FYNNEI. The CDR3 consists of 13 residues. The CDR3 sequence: CASSSERQETQYF. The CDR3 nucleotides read TGTGCCAGCAGCTCGGAGCGGCAAGAGACCCAGTACTTC.

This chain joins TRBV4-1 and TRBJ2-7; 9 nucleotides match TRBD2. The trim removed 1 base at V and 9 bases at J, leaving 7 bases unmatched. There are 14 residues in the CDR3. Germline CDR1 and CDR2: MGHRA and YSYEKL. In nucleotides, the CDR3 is TGCGCCAGCAGCCAAGTCCCTAGCGGGGCGGCGCAGTACGTC. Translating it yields CASSQVPSGAAQYV.

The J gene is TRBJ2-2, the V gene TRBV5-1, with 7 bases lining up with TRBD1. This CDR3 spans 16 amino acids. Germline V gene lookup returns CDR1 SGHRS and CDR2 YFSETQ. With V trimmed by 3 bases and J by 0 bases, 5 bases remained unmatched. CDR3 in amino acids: CASSYTDRSNTGELFF. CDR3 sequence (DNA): TGCGCCAGCAGCTACACGGACAGGTCGAACACCGGGGAGCTGTTTTTT.

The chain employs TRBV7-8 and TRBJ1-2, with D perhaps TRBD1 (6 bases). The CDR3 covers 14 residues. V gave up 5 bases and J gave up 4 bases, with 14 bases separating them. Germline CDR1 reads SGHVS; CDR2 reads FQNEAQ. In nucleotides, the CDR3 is TGTGCCAGCAGCCCACAGGGTTTGAGCTATGGCTACACCTTC. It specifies CASSPQGLSYGYTF.

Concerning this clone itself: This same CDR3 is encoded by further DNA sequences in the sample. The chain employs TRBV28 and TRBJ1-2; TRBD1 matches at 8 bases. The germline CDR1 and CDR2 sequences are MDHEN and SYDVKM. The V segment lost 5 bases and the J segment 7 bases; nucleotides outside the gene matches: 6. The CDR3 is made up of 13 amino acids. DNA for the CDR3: TGTGCCAGCAGTCTGGACAGGGCACGTGGCTACACCTTC. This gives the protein CASSLDRARGYTF.

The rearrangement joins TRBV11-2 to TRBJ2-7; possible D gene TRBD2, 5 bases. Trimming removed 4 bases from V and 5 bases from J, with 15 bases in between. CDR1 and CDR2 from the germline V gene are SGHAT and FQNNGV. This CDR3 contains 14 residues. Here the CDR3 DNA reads TGTGCCAGCAGCTCCATGGACTGGGGTGACGAGCAGTACTTC. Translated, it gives CASSSMDWGDEQYF.

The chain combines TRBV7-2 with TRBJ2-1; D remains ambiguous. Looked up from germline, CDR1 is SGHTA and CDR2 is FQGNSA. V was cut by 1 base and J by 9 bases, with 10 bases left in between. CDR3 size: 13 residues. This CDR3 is CASSLVVSSEQFF. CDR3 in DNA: TGTGCCAGCAGCTTAGTAGTATCGAGTGAGCAGTTCTTC.

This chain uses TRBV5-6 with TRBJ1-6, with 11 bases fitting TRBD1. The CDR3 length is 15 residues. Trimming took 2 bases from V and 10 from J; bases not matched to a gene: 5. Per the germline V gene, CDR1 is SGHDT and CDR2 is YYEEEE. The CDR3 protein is CASSFRDRGYSPLHF. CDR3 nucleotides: TGTGCCAGCAGCTTCCGGGACAGGGGGTACTCACCCCTCCACTTT.

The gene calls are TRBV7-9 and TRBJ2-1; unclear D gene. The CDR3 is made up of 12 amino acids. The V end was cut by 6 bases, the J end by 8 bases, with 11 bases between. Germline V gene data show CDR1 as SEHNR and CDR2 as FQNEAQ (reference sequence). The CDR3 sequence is CASSFSSYEQFF. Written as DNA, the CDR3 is TGTGCCAGCAGTTTCTCTAGTTATGAGCAGTTCTTC.

This CDR3 is CASTRDYANTGELFF. The CDR3 DNA sequence: TGTGCCAGCACTAGGGACTACGCGAACACCGGGGAGCTGTTTTTT. The chain is built from TRBV6-5 and TRBJ2-2; 7 bases fit TRBD2. This CDR3 has 15 amino acids. V lost 7 bases and J lost 0; bases outside the gene matches: 5. Germline V gene sequence: CDR1 MNHEY, CDR2 SVGAGI.

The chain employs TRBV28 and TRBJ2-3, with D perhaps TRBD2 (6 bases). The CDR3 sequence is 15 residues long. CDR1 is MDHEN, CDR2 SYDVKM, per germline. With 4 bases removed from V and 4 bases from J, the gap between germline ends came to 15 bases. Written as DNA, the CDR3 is TGTGCCAGCAGTTCCTATGGGCGGGGCGCAGATACGCAGTATTTT. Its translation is CASSSYGRGADTQYF. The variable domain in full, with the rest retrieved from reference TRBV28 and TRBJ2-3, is DVKVTQSSRYLVKRTGEKVFLECVQDMDHENMFWYRQDPGLGLRLIYFSYDVKMKEKGDIPEGYSVSREKKERFSLILESASTNQTSMYLCASSSYGRGADTQYFGPGTRLTVL.

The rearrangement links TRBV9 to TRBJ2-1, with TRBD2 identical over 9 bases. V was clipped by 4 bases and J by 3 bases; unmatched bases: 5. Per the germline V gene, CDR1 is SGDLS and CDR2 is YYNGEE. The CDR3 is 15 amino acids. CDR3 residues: CASSPRLAVYNEQFF. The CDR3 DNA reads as TGTGCCAGCAGCCCCCGACTAGCGGTCTACAATGAGCAGTTCTTC.

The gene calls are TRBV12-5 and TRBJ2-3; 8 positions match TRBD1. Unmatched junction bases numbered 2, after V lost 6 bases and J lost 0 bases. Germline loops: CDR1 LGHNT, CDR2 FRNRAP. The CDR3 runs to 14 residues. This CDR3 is CASGRGLSTDTQYF. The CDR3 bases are TGTGCTAGTGGCAGGGGGCTTAGCACAGATACGCAGTATTTT.

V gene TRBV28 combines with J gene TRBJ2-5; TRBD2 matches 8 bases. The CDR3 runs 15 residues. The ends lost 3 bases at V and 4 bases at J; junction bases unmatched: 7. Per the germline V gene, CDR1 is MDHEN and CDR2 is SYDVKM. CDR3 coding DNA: TGTGCCAGCAGTTTTCGGAGCGGGGGCGGAGAGACCCAGTACTTC. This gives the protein CASSFRSGGGETQYF.